This is a list of T cell receptor beta chains from one sample in a study of EBV T-cell therapy then PD-1 blockade in nasopharyngeal carcinoma. No antigens are known for them. Sequenced by immunoSEQ multiplex PCR; TCRdb stores in-frame clones only, minus some. Here the sample spans roughly 17,000 clones, roughly 84% being singletons. Source: CD8+ T cells from blood, taken at day 0 from a patient whose treatment included autologous EBV-specific T cells and nivolumab. Receptors originate from a middle-aged man with nasopharyngeal carcinoma. Each CDR3 is given with its conserved first and last residue. The D gene is left open where the match is weak. Where a row states a size, it is once, few, many or the class of an expanded clone; other rows omit it.

>-|TRBV7-9|-|TRBJ2-7
CASSGRGSSYEQYF
TGTGCCAGCAGCGGACGGGGGAGCTCCTACGAGCAGTACTTC
>once|TRBV6-2/TRBV6-3|-|TRBJ2-3
CASSYIASTDTQYF
TGTGCCAGCAGTTATATTGCTAGCACAGATACGCAGTATTTT
>-|TRBV29-1|-|TRBJ2-1
CSVGRLGGNEQFF
TGCAGCGTCGGTCGGCTCGGGGGCAATGAGCAGTTCTTC
>-|TRBV7-9|-|TRBJ2-1
CASSLAGSYNEQFF
TGTGCCAGCAGCTTAGCCGGCTCCTACAATGAGCAGTTCTTC
>-|TRBV25-1|-|TRBJ1-6
CASSEQGGSSPLHF
TGTGCCAGCAGTGAACAGGGAGGAAGCTCACCCCTCCACTTT
>-|TRBV7-9|-|TRBJ2-1
CASSLIGISVYNEQFF
TGTGCCAGCAGCTTAATTGGGATCTCAGTCTACAATGAGCAGTTCTTC
>-|TRBV6-2/TRBV6-3|-|TRBJ1-1
CASSYVRVNEAFF
TGTGCCAGCAGTTACGTCAGGGTAAATGAAGCTTTCTTT
>-|TRBV6-5|TRBD2|TRBJ2-4
CASSYSAGGGIQYF
TGTGCCAGCAGTTACTCGGCGGGGGGTGGCATTCAGTACTTC
>-|TRBV6-4|TRBD1|TRBJ1-1
CASSATGQGGTEAFF
TGTGCCAGCAGTGCCACAGGACAGGGCGGAACTGAAGCTTTCTTT
>-|TRBV6-4|TRBD1|TRBJ1-2
CASSPGQGNYGYTF
TGTGCCAGCAGCCCGGGACAGGGGAACTATGGCTACACCTTC
>-|TRBV6-2/TRBV6-3|-|TRBJ2-3
CASSYDPVTVYTDTQYF
TGTGCCAGCAGTTACGATCCCGTGACAGTCTACACAGATACGCAGTATTTT
>-|TRBV5-6|TRBD1|TRBJ1-2
CASSLRGLSYGYTF
TGTGCCAGCAGCCTGAGGGGGCTTAGCTATGGCTACACCTTC
>-|TRBV27|-|TRBJ1-4
CASSSPAREKLFF
TGTGCCAGCAGTTCCCCGGCTCGTGAAAAACTGTTTTTT
>few|TRBV4-1|-|TRBJ1-3
CASSQESTVGNTIYF
TGCGCCAGCAGCCAAGAGAGCACAGTTGGAAACACCATATATTTT
>-|TRBV9|-|TRBJ2-3
CASNLQGWGTDTQYF
TGTGCCAGCAACCTTCAGGGATGGGGCACAGATACGCAGTATTTT
>-|TRBV19|TRBD1|TRBJ2-5
CATGTGAETQYF
TGTGCCACCGGGACAGGGGCTGAGACCCAGTACTTC
>-|TRBV5-4|-|TRBJ2-5
CASSLRVSAETQYF
TGTGCCAGCAGCTTAAGGGTGTCAGCCGAGACCCAGTACTTC
>-|TRBV4-2|-|TRBJ1-5
CASSQDASQGLGPQHF
TGTGCCAGCAGCCAAGATGCCTCTCAGGGATTGGGGCCCCAGCATTTT
>-|TRBV6-5|-|TRBJ2-5
CASSYLGGGQEETQYF
TGTGCCAGCAGTTACTTAGGTGGGGGACAAGAAGAGACCCAGTACTTC
>-|TRBV2|-|TRBJ2-6
CASSAPGFGANVLTF
TGTGCCAGCAGCGCCCCAGGGTTCGGGGCCAACGTCCTGACTTTC
>-|TRBV2|-|TRBJ1-6
CASSEEAFGNSPLHF
TGTGCCAGCAGTGAAGAGGCGTTTGGTAATTCACCCCTCCACTTT
>medium-sized|TRBV4-3|TRBD2|TRBJ2-1
CASSPQRGSLWEQFF
TGCGCCAGCAGCCCTCAGCGGGGGTCTCTATGGGAGCAGTTCTTC
>once|TRBV19|-|TRBJ1-1
CASSILGGPNTEAFF
TGTGCCAGTAGTATATTGGGGGGACCGAACACTGAAGCTTTCTTT